The 8 T cell receptor beta chains presented below share a single source sample, sequenced in a study of blood T cell repertoires in COVID-19. Assay: immunoSEQ multiplex PCR; the TCRdb copy retains only in-frame clones and omits some. This table has more than 250,000 clones, roughly 88% appearing once. Source material: PBMCs or T cells enriched from blood (not recorded which). The receptors here all came from a man younger than 40 who had recovered from COVID-19.

Written as DNA, the CDR3 is TGTGCCAGTAGTCTATCCGCGGGGTCTGGGGCCAACGTCCTGACTTTC. This gives the protein CASSLSAGSGANVLTF. The rearrangement links TRBV19 to TRBJ2-6; possibly TRBD2 for D (6 bases). This CDR3 is 16 amino acids long. V gave up 5 bases and J gave up 1 base, with 12 bases separating them. Germline V CDR1 and CDR2: LNHDA, SQIVND (reference sequence).

CDR3 loop: CASRKTTGSHQPQHF. In DNA form, the CDR3 reads TGTGCCAGTAGAAAAACGACAGGGAGTCATCAGCCCCAGCATTTT. V usage is TRBV19 and J usage is TRBJ1-5, with 7 bases lining up with TRBD1. There are 15 residues in the CDR3. The germline V gene has CDR1 LNHDA and CDR2 SQIVND (reference sequence). Trimming removed 6 bases from V and 5 bases from J; junction bases left unmatched: 10.

The genes are TRBV19 and TRBJ1-4; the match to TRBD1 covers 8 bases. CDR1 and CDR2 (germline): LNHDA, SQIVND (reference sequence). V gave up 5 bases and J gave up 5 bases; unmatched junction bases: 7. The CDR3 is made up of 15 amino acids. This CDR3 reads CASSATGEENEKLFF. CDR3 bases: TGTGCCAGTAGTGCGACAGGGGAAGAGAATGAAAAACTGTTTTTT.

This clone was detected a few times. The chain is built from TRBV20-1 and TRBJ1-2, with a weak D call TRBD1 (5 bases). There are 11 residues in the CDR3. Germline V CDR1 and CDR2: DFQATT, SNEGSKA (reference sequence). The germline V and J ends were trimmed by 7 bases and 8 bases, with 14 bases remaining between them. The CDR3: CSVQRQTGYTF. CDR3 DNA: TGCAGTGTCCAAAGACAGACAGGCTACACCTTC.

This clone has more than one count but fewer than ten. CDR3 sequence: CASSEGTSGDTDTQYF. DNA for the CDR3: TGTGCCAGCAGTGAGGGGACTAGCGGGGACACAGATACGCAGTATTTT. The rearrangement uses TRBV6-4 and TRBJ2-3; 13 nucleotides align to TRBD2. Trimming removed 3 bases from V and 2 bases from J; junction bases left unmatched: 2. The germline V gene encodes CDR1 MRHNA and CDR2 SNTAGT. The CDR3 contains 16 residues.

This chain links TRBV2 with TRBJ2-1, with D possibly matching TRBD2 (6 bases). The V gene's germline CDR1 is SNHLY and CDR2 FYNNEI. This CDR3 has 12 residues. V lost 3 bases and J lost 11, with 11 bases in between. The CDR3 protein is CASSEEGRKQFF. The CDR3, as DNA: TGTGCCAGCAGTGAGGAGGGGCGGAAGCAGTTCTTC.

V is TRBV4-1 and J is TRBJ2-1; 9 nucleotides match TRBD1. The CDR3 length is 14 residues. Germline V gene sequence: CDR1 MGHRA, CDR2 YSYEKL. V dropped 3 bases and J dropped 7; count of bases not matched to a gene: 4. The CDR3 nucleotides read TGCGCCAGCAGCCACGGACAGGGGTGGAATGAGCAGTTCTTC. Translating it yields CASSHGQGWNEQFF.

A note on this clone: Other DNA sequences in this sample translate to the same CDR3. The chain links TRBV9 to TRBJ1-3, with D maybe TRBD1 (5 bases). V dropped 0 bases and J dropped 0 bases, with 10 bases sitting between them. The CDR3 runs to 16 residues. Germline V gene lookup returns CDR1 SGDLS and CDR2 YYNGEE. The CDR3 spells CASSVGSGRSGNTIYF. The CDR3, as DNA: TGTGCCAGCAGCGTAGGATCAGGGCGCTCTGGAAACACCATATATTTT.